What follows are 19 T cell receptor beta chains derived from one specimen sequenced in a study of cytomegalovirus exposure and HLA in healthy donors. The PCR made use of 60 Vbeta and 13 Jbeta primers. The repertoire was sequenced with immunoSEQ multiplex PCR; TCRdb's copy has only in-frame clones and lacks some. The table has 150,000 to 160,000 clones, around 82% seen once; the top ten hold about 7.1%. The sample taken for sequencing was PBMCs. The receptor source for this set is a woman in her 50s in good health and CMV-seropositive.

The chain employs TRBV7-2 and TRBJ2-4, with a possible D match to TRBD1 (5 bases). CDR3 length: 16 residues. The V gene's germline CDR1 is SGHTA and CDR2 FQGNSA. V was clipped by 6 bases and J by 0 bases, with 15 bases between them. CDR3 protein: CASSPDSLLAKNIQYF. The CDR3 DNA reads as TGTGCCAGCAGTCCAGACAGCCTCCTAGCCAAAAACATTCAGTACTTC.

Note on this clone: This is likely a read error, given that the CDR3 carries no conserved phenylalanine or tryptophan at its end. The limits of the CDR3 on the DNA are not certain, so only TCRdb's listed CDR3 is given. The gene calls are TRBV27 and TRBJ2-3; the table names TRBD2, a call not compared with the DNA. Looked up from germline, CDR1 is MNHEY and CDR2 is SMNVEV (reference sequence). The CDR3 has 13 amino acids, counting both end residues. CDR3 loop: CASQKTGTSVPLY.

This chain connects TRBV6-6 to TRBJ1-5; D might be TRBD1 (6 bases). Trimming cost V 6 bases and J 4 bases, with 10 bases left between them. The CDR3 is 13 residues long. Germline V CDR1 and CDR2: MNHNY, SVGAGI (reference sequence). The CDR3 loop is CASSSDRNQPQHF. In DNA, the CDR3 is TGTGCCAGCAGCTCCGACAGGAATCAGCCCCAGCATTTT.

About this clone itself: A junction boundary mismatches the germline segment, possibly from a read error. This sequence joins TRBV7-7 and TRBJ2-7, with 8 bases fitting TRBD2. The CDR3 contains 13 residues. Germline-derived CDR1 and CDR2 are SSHAT and FNYEAQ (reference sequence). CDR3: CASSRGLVDEQYF. CDR3 DNA: TGTGCTAGCAGCCGGGGACTAGTCGACGAGCAGTACTTC.

This CDR3 reads CASSLSDRDTGELFF. The CDR3 coding sequence is TGTGCCAGCAGCCTCTCAGACCGGGACACCGGGGAGCTGTTTTTT. The chain employs TRBV5-4 and TRBJ2-2; D uncertain. Germline V gene lookup returns CDR1 SGHNT and CDR2 YYREEE (reference sequence). CDR3 length: 15 residues. The V end lost 4 bases, the J end lost 3 bases, and 13 bases lay between the germline ends.

The chain links TRBV5-4 to TRBJ1-1; 7 bases agree with TRBD1. V was clipped by 4 bases and J by 5 bases; unmatched bases: 11. Per germline, CDR1 SGHNT and CDR2 YYREEE (reference sequence). The CDR3 is 15 residues long. CDR3 DNA: TGTGCCAGCAGCCCAGAGAGACAGGGTTGGACTGAAGCTTTCTTT. Amino acid sequence: CASSPERQGWTEAFF.

CDR3 protein: CATSRVFGPNEKLFF. The CDR3 nucleotides are TGTGCCACCAGCAGAGTGTTTGGGCCTAATGAAAAACTGTTTTTT. This chain joins TRBV15 and TRBJ1-4, with D hard to call. The CDR3 loop spans 15 amino acids. The V end lost 1 base, the J end lost 3 bases, and 9 bases lay between the germline ends. The germline gives CDR1 LNHNV, CDR2 YYDKDF (reference sequence).

This clone was seen only once. CDR3 nucleotide sequence: TGTGCCAGCAGCCCCCCCGTGGCGGGGGGCGCGGGGGAGCAGTACTTC. As protein: CASSPPVAGGAGEQYF. The V gene is TRBV5-4, the J gene TRBJ2-7; 8 bases agree with TRBD2. The ends lost 4 bases at V and 7 bases at J; junction bases unmatched: 16. CDR3 length: 16 residues. Germline V gene lookup returns CDR1 SGHNT and CDR2 YYREEE (reference sequence).

This rearrangement joins TRBV2 to TRBJ1-1; D unresolved. Trimming left V 3 bases short and J 0 bases short, with 5 bases between. The CDR3 spans 13 residues. The germline CDR1 and CDR2 sequences are SNHLY and FYNNEI. The CDR3 loop reads CASSDSVNTEAFF. CDR3 nucleotide sequence: TGTGCCAGCAGTGATTCAGTGAACACTGAAGCTTTCTTT.

CDR3 in amino acids: CASSVKGGHQPQHF. In DNA, the CDR3 is TGTGCCAGCAGTGTAAAAGGGGGCCATCAGCCCCAGCATTTT. The chain links TRBV6-1 to TRBJ1-5, with 7 bases identical to TRBD1. Trimming cost V 4 bases and J 5 bases; bases outside gene matches: 5. Germline CDR1 is MNHNS and CDR2 is SASEGT. This CDR3 contains 14 residues.

The chain carries TRBV30 and TRBJ1-1; TRBD1 is a possible D gene (6 bases). The germline gives CDR1 GTSNPN, CDR2 SVGIG (reference sequence). Trimming took off 3 bases at V and 7 bases at J, with 15 bases between the two ends. The CDR3 has 13 amino acids. The CDR3 is CAWRLQGFSEAFF. The CDR3 DNA reads TGTGCCTGGAGATTACAGGGTTTTAGTGAAGCTTTCTTT.

This clone was found a few times. This rearrangement joins TRBV7-8 to TRBJ1-1; perhaps TRBD1 as D (5 bases). In germline, CDR1 is SGHVS, CDR2 FQNEAQ. CDR3 length equals 13 residues. The V and J ends lost 3 bases and 4 bases respectively, with 9 bases between them. The CDR3 DNA reads TGTGCCAGCAGCTTGGGGGGGATCACTGAAGCTTTCTTT. This sequence encodes CASSLGGITEAFF.

The rearrangement links TRBV13 to TRBJ1-6; 8 bases map to TRBD1. Unmatched junction bases numbered 13, after V lost 4 bases and J lost 14 bases. The V gene's germline CDR1 is PRHDT and CDR2 FYEKMQ (reference sequence). The CDR3 has 15 residues. The CDR3 reads CASSSSGQGDISLHF. CDR3 nucleotides: TGTGCCAGCAGCTCCTCTGGACAGGGCGATATTTCCCTCCACTTT.

The CDR3 sequence: CASSDMRTGSKEQYF. The CDR3 region has the DNA TGTGCCAGCAGTGACATGCGAACCGGGAGCAAGGAGCAGTACTTC. The V call is TRBV6-1, the J call TRBJ2-7, with a tentative D call TRBD2 (6 bases). The germline gives CDR1 MNHNS, CDR2 SASEGT. Deletions cut 3 bases from V and 7 bases from J, with 19 bases between. This CDR3 spans 15 amino acids.

This chain links TRBV5-1 with TRBJ1-2; tentatively, D is TRBD1 (5 bases). Trimming left V 5 bases short and J 0 bases short, with 20 bases between. The CDR3 is made up of 17 amino acids. CDR1 and CDR2 (germline): SGHRS, YFSETQ. The CDR3 nucleotides are TGCGCCAGCAGGGAAATGGTCCAGACAGCCTCTAACTATGGCTACACCTTC. Encoded protein: CASREMVQTASNYGYTF.

J is TRBJ1-5 and V is TRBV19; D remains unclear. V was pared by 5 bases and J by 2 bases, with 13 bases between. Germline V gene data show CDR1 as LNHDA and CDR2 as SQIVND (reference sequence). This CDR3 has 15 amino acids. CDR3 coding DNA: TGTGCCAGTAGTTTAGGCCGGGGTGGCAATCAGCCCCAGCATTTT. Its translation is CASSLGRGGNQPQHF.

The chain joins TRBV19 to TRBJ1-5, with D possibly matching TRBD1 (6 bases). The V gene lost 6 bases and the J gene lost 6 bases, with 15 bases spanning the gap. Germline V gives CDR1 LNHDA, CDR2 SQIVND (reference sequence). This CDR3 is 14 amino acids long. The CDR3 DNA follows: TGTGCCAGTAGAGCCTTTGGGGGGGCTCAGCCCCAGCATTTT. It encodes CASRAFGGAQPQHF.

The chain links TRBV1 to TRBJ2-3; TRBD2 was called by the table and not checked on the DNA. TRBV1 has pseudogene status. This CDR3 contains 15 residues. CDR3 sequence reads: CTSSRQSGGAHTQYF. For the CDR3, the DNA is TGCACCAGCAGCAGACAAAGCGGGGGGGCTCATACGCAGTATTTT.

The chain recombines TRBV4-3 with TRBJ2-3; 8 bases match TRBD2. The J segment lost 3 bases and the V segment lost 0 bases, leaving 2 bases of the junction unmatched. The CDR3 spans 15 residues. Germline V lookup: CDR1 LGHNA, CDR2 YSLEER. CDR3 amino acids: CASSQDRGGTDTQYF. CDR3 nucleotide sequence: TGCGCCAGCAGCCAAGATCGGGGGGGTACAGATACGCAGTATTTT.